Detailed here is one T cell receptor beta chain. This clonotype was picked up a small number of times. There is no known antigen for this receptor. No quality values exist for individual bases; no much larger clone is one base distant. Receptor amplification or capture employed UMI-ligation and nested PCR. To cover both TRBC1 and TRBC2, the beta constant-region primer consisted of an equimolar mix of two oligonucleotides. Four rounds of PCR, combining the SP2 primer with nested alpha and beta constant-region primers, were used to amplify the ligated cDNA. A single-stranded oligonucleotide bearing the SP2 primer plus a 12-nucleotide UMI was ligated onto the 3' end of the cDNA by T4 RNA ligase 1. Incubation of the ligation reaction lasted roughly 19-24 hours at 16 degrees C. PCR2 was typically run as a SYBR Green qPCR and stopped at a predetermined threshold to prevent over-amplification. Apart from the first purification, every purification step used Agencourt AMPure XP magnetic beads. Libraries were quantified by Qubit and checked on a TapeStation, where a main peak was expected near 650 bp. Pooled libraries were sequenced on an Illumina MiSeq using v2 2x251 paired-end kits, and typically about 0.95-2.3 million reads were obtained per sample. Each sample was pooled at about 4 nM, and roughly 5-7% PhiX was included to help cluster recognition. In the authors' own workflow: Decombinator assigned V and J genes to Demultiplexor-processed FASTQ reads by tag matching, allowing a single base-pair mismatch. Collapsinator relied on UMIs to fix sequencing errors as well as frequency errors caused by PCR heterogeneity. TCRs were translated and CDR3s were extracted from the conserved cysteine to the FGXG phenylalanine by CDR3Translator, with non-productive sequences being flagged. Gini, Shannon entropy and inverse Simpson indices were calculated on repertoires that had been subsampled to equal numbers of UMI-defined TCRs. Within the linear range, a power law was fitted by maximum likelihood to the distributions of clonotype abundance. For one naive CD8 sample, the pipeline and MIGEC produced similar UMI counts, unique TCR numbers and clonal distributions. One analysis removed from the naive repertoire any naive TCRs that were also found in any memory subset from the same donor. The repertoires were searched for roughly 7,000 CMV-associated CDR3 sequences that had been compiled from VDJdb and a published dataset. TCRdb handled the public reads itself, with Q25 trimming in fastp and clone calling in MiXCR, and kept productive beta chains. Each entry merges the rows of one CDR3 protein and shows their most common DNA and genes. The V and J calls and clone size are TCRdb's, not the authors'. The sample records 95,000 to 110,000 distinct CDR3 sequences, roughly 15% of which are singletons. The ten largest clones represent around 3% of the sample.

This sample is part of a study of naive and memory T cell subsets (dated by TCRdb to 2016 to 2017). With regard to the full study: The study applied an open-source, UMI-based TCR alpha and beta sequencing pipeline to sorted naive and memory peripheral blood T cell subsets. RNA was DNase-treated and reverse transcribed with TCR constant-region primers, mostly using SuperScript III. The results of the functional CMV T cell responses matched the IgG serology results in every case. The research as a whole found: The repertoire findings for the naive and memory subsets could not be validated against a ground truth, as none was available. RNA-based TCR counts may be affected by expression changes linked to T cell activation and differentiation. TCR abundance followed a power law whose exponent differed between naive and memory subsets but was consistent across the three individuals. A few larger clonotypes were present in naive repertoires, especially CD8 naive repertoires, and these clonotypes were possibly memory cells re-expressing CD45RA. Each clonotype was defined as a single alpha or beta chain sequence rather than as a paired alpha/beta receptor. After error correction, only a single occurrence was seen for over 95% of naive TCR sequences, so much steeper abundance distributions were produced than in memory subsets. In both CD4 and CD8 cells, a rise in Gini index and a fall in Shannon and inverse Simpson diversity were observed from naive through CM, EM and EMRA.

The CDR3 holds 14 amino acids from the cysteine to the phenylalanine. The entry retains the CDR3 DNA only, 42 bases that are in frame from base 1. Clipping removes 4 bases from V and 4 bases from J, with 5 as the unmatched junction base count. The germline V gene specifies MNHEY as CDR1 and SVGAGI as CDR2. TCR alpha and beta chain libraries were amplified separately from the second PCR step onward. CMV status of each donor was established by measuring IFNgamma production from CD4+ T cells after fresh PBMCs were stimulated overnight with CMV viral lysate. Miltenyi beads were used first to positively select CD4 T cells, and CD8 T cells were then positively selected from the CD4-negative fraction. Cells were stained for CD3, CD4, CD8, CD45RA, CD27 and a live/dead dye and were sorted on a BD Aria II into four subsets based on CD45RA and CD27. Blood was obtained from three healthy volunteers, and the blood from each volunteer was fractionated into CD4 and CD8 T cells and subsequently into four differentiation subsets. About 0.13 L of peripheral blood was collected from each donor, and PBMC were isolated from the blood using Ficoll-Paque PLUS density-gradient centrifugation. Sorted cells were lysed in RLT buffer, after which RNA was extracted using a Qiagen RNeasy kit and stored at -80 degrees C.

The source is a human donor in good health. The V and J segments used are TRBV6-5 and TRBJ2-7, and 9 junction bases match TRBD1. The sample was naive CD8+ T cells from blood. The sample's cell subset or site label, decoded: naive T cells, CD45RA high CD27+. CDR3 loop: CASSWGQGAYEQYF. The nucleotides are TGTGCCAGCAGTTGGGGACAGGGAGCGTACGAGCAGTACTTC.